This T cell receptor (beta chain) is drawn from a study of blood T cell repertoires in COVID-19. In the study overall: Researchers got acute and convalescent COVID-19 samples from the United States, Italy and Spain. T cells, B-cell-depleted T cells, or PBMCs supplied cDNA or gDNA.

Libraries were prepared by immunoSEQ multiplex PCR; TCRdb keeps only in-frame clonotypes and omits some of them. This sample has 97,000 or so clones, with about 83% found just once. Input material: peripheral blood. This TCR came from a man aged 35-49 years with active or convalescent COVID-19.

In DNA, the CDR3 is TGTGCCAGCAGCGTAGAATCGACAGATACGCAGTATTTT. It codes for CASSVESTDTQYF. This chain joins TRBV9 and TRBJ2-3; D ambiguous. Trimming removed 0 bases at V and 3 bases at J, with 5 bases between. The CDR3 has 13 residues. The germline V gene has CDR1 SGDLS and CDR2 YYNGEE.